Below, 5 T cell receptor beta chains from the same sample are listed, as sequenced in a study of T cells in Graves' hyperthyroidism and ophthalmopathy. TCR beta CDR3 sequences were amplified from RNA transcripts. HTBI primers were employed in a first-round RT-PCR of the TCR CDR3. TCRdb recomputed calls from the multiplex PCR reads with MiXCR, one row per CDR3 protein. Among around 280,000 distinct CDR3 sequences listed, 13% were seen once. The sequenced sample was blood. Source of these receptors: a woman aged 25-40 years with Graves' hyperthyroidism that later progressed to Graves' ophthalmopathy.

This clonotype was counted many times. The rearrangement uses TRBV20-1 and TRBJ1-2; D unresolved. The V and J ends lost 6 bases and 0 bases respectively, with 8 bases between them. CDR3 size: 12 residues. The germline CDR1 and CDR2 sequences are DFQATT and SNEGSKA (reference sequence). The DNA of the CDR3 is TGCAGTGCCAAAACAGCTAACTATGGCTACACCTTC. Its translation is CSAKTANYGYTF.

V gene TRBV6-1 combines with J gene TRBJ2-5; D gene unclear. The germline V and J ends were trimmed by 5 bases and 2 bases, with 12 bases remaining between them. Germline V CDR1 and CDR2: MNHNS, SASEGT. The CDR3 has 14 residues. The CDR3 DNA sequence: TGTGCCAGCAGTCCTAGACTCCTTCAAGAGACCCAGTACTTC. This codes for CASSPRLLQETQYF.

This clonotype was counted between two and nine times. The chain uses TRBV14 and TRBJ2-2, with 10 positions matching TRBD1. The germline V gene encodes CDR1 SGHDN and CDR2 FVKESK. CDR3 length: 15 amino acids. Trimming cost V 4 bases and J 4 bases; bases outside gene matches: 3. CDR3 nucleotide sequence: TGTGCCAGCAGCCCGGGACAGGGGTTCACCGGGGAGCTGTTTTTT. Its translation: CASSPGQGFTGELFF. Combining the CDR3 with reference TRBV14 and TRBJ2-2 gives the whole variable domain EAGVTQFPSHSVIEKGQTVTLRCDPISGHDNLYWYRRVMGKEIKFLLHFVKESKQDESGMPNNRFLAERTGGTYSTLKVQPAELEDSGVYFCASSPGQGFTGELFFGEGSRLTVL.

This clonotype was seen repeatedly, ten times or more. The V gene is TRBV28, the J gene TRBJ2-1, with 9 bases fitting TRBD2. This CDR3 region has 16 residues. Trimming at V came to 4 bases and at J to 9 bases, leaving 13 bases not matched to a gene. CDR1 and CDR2 (germline): MDHEN, SYDVKM. This chain's CDR3 is CASSSEELAGVAEQFF. CDR3 DNA: TGTGCCAGCAGTTCCGAGGAGTTAGCGGGAGTAGCTGAGCAGTTCTTC.

This clonotype occurred a few times. This chain uses TRBV2 with TRBJ2-7; TRBD2 might be the D (6 bases). Trimming pared 2 bases from V and 5 bases from J, leaving 13 bases between. From germline, CDR1 is SNHLY and CDR2 FYNNEI. The CDR3 extends over 14 amino acids. DNA for the CDR3: TGTGCCAGCAGTGAAAACGGGAGAATGAACGAGCAGTACTTC. Its protein product is CASSENGRMNEQYF.